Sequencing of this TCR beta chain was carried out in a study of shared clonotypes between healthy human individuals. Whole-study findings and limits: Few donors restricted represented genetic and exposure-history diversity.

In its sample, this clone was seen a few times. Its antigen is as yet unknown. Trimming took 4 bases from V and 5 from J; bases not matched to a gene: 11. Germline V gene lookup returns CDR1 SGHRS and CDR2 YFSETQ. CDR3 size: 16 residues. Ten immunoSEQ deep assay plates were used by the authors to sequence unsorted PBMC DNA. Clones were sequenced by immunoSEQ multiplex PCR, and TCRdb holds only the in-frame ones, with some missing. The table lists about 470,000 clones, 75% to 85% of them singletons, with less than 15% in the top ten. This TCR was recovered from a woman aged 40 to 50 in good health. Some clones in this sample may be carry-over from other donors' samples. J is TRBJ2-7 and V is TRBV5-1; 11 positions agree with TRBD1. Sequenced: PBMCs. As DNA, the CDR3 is TGCGCCAGCAGCGCGTTACGGACAGGGGGCGGGAACGAGCAGTACTTC. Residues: CASSALRTGGGNEQYF.